The clone carrying this TCR beta chain has at least ten counts. Its specificity is not known. These data are taken from a study of T cells after yellow fever vaccination. Study-wide points: The booster response re-showed most primary clones: around 97% CD4, around 85% CD8. Some clonotypes were seen in both the CD4 and the CD8 compartments. These made up a small share and likely arose from convergent recombination.

A process of 5'RACE template switching, which added a universal primer site and UMIs, was used to make TCR cDNA. TCRdb called the 5' RACE reads again in MiXCR, with one record for every CDR3 protein. The data show about 240,000 distinct CDR3 sequences, about 7% seen once. CDR3 length equals 15 residues. The ends lost 5 bases at V and 1 base at J; junction bases unmatched: 6. Germline loops: CDR1 MNHEY, CDR2 SVGAGI. This receptor was obtained from a man aged 25-45 years who received the YFV17D yellow fever vaccine. The V gene is TRBV6-5, the J gene TRBJ1-1; 8 nucleotides align to TRBD1. Sequencing was performed on CD4+ T cells sorted from PBMCs, taken 15 days after the yellow fever booster vaccination. CDR3 DNA sequence: TGTGCCAGCAGTACGACAGGGGTGAAGAACACTGAAGCTTTCTTT. Translating it yields CASSTTGVKNTEAFF.